These 13 T cell receptor beta chains originate from one sample sequenced in a study of CD8+CD57+ T cells in acquired aplastic anemia. It was patients with CD8+CD57+ cell expansion by flow cytometry who were chosen for sequencing. Genomic DNA was employed as the template in profiling TCR beta VDJ and CDR3. TCRdb reanalysed the reads using MiXCR and keeps one entry per CDR3 protein. The sample records under 200,000 distinct CDR3 sequences, about 45% being singletons. What was sequenced was sorted CD4+, CD8+, or CD8+CD57+ T cells (not recorded which) from PBMCs. All receptors derive from a human donor with aplastic anemia.

This clonotype has just one count. V and J are TRBV20-1 and TRBJ1-6, with TRBD1 as a possible D gene (5 bases). Deletions cut 6 bases from V and 9 bases from J, with 18 bases between. Germline V gene lookup returns CDR1 DFQATT and CDR2 SNEGSKA (reference sequence). This CDR3 contains 14 residues. The CDR3, as DNA: TGCAGTGCCCAGGGACCCCTCGACACTTCACCCCTCCACTTT. Protein sequence: CSAQGPLDTSPLHF.

This clonotype was seen many times. The chain couples TRBV4-3 to TRBJ2-3; no clear D. Trimming cost V 0 bases and J 5 bases, with 6 bases left between them. This CDR3 has 13 residues. CDR1 is LGHNA, CDR2 YSLEER, per germline. DNA for the CDR3: TGCGCCAGCAGCCAAGATATCGAAGATACGCAGTATTTT. This sequence encodes CASSQDIEDTQYF.

This clonotype was seen repeatedly, ten times or more. The chain joins TRBV5-4 to TRBJ1-1; D perhaps matches TRBD1 (6 bases). Per the germline V gene, CDR1 is SGHNT and CDR2 is YYREEE (reference sequence). V was cut by 4 bases and J by 2 bases, with 12 bases left in between. The CDR3 is made up of 14 amino acids. DNA for the CDR3: TGTGCCAGCAGCCCGGACAGCTTCAACACTGAAGCTTTCTTT. Amino acids: CASSPDSFNTEAFF. The whole variable domain, remainder taken from reference TRBV5-4 and TRBJ1-1, is ETGVTQSPTHLIKTRGQQVTLRCSSQSGHNTVSWYQQALGQGPQFIFQYYREEENGRGNFPPRFSGLQFPNYSSELNVNALELDDSALYLCASSPDSFNTEAFFGQGTRLTVV.

Comments on this clonotype: The junction shows a germline mismatch at one end, possibly a read error. The rearrangement links TRBV7-9 to TRBJ2-7; 7 nucleotides align to TRBD1. In germline, CDR1 is SEHNR, CDR2 FQNEAQ (reference sequence). The CDR3 totals 14 residues. CDR3 in DNA: TGCGCCAGCAGCCAGGCCGGGACAGCCTACGAGCAGTACTTC. Translation gives CASSQAGTAYEQYF.

V usage is TRBV9 and J usage is TRBJ1-5; D gene ambiguous. The CDR3 is 12 amino acids. CDR1 and CDR2 (germline): SGDLS, YYNGEE. V shed 8 bases and J shed 6 bases, with 12 bases lying between them. The CDR3 here is CASNGPGQPQHF. CDR3 sequence (DNA): TGTGCCAGTAATGGCCCCGGTCAGCCCCAGCATTTT.

This clonotype was recorded at least ten times. J is TRBJ1-3 and V is TRBV9; a weak D match, TRBD1 (5 bases). Per germline, CDR1 SGDLS and CDR2 YYNGEE. V gave up 0 bases and J gave up 2 bases, with 9 bases separating them. The CDR3 is 15 residues long. CDR3 DNA: TGTGCCAGCAGCGTAGTAGGGGCAACTGGAAACACCATATATTTT. Its protein product is CASSVVGATGNTIYF.

This clonotype was counted many times. The chain carries TRBV6-6 and TRBJ2-7, with 7 nucleotides matching TRBD1. The CDR3 is made up of 15 amino acids. Germline CDR1 is MNHNY and CDR2 is SVGAGI (reference sequence). V was pared by 6 bases and J by 9 bases, with 17 bases of the junction left unmatched. This chain's CDR3 is CASSPRDSYFTRQYV. The CDR3 DNA reads as TGTGCCAGCAGCCCCCGGGACAGTTACTTTACGCGGCAGTACGTC.

The rearrangement links TRBV10-2 to TRBJ2-4; D gene unclear. The length of the CDR3 is 11 residues. V lost 7 bases and J lost 8, with 9 bases in between. Germline V gives CDR1 WSHSY, CDR2 SAAADI. The CDR3 sequence is CASKTGDIQYF. The CDR3 DNA sequence: TGCGCCAGCAAGACTGGAGACATTCAGTACTTC.

The chain carries TRBV29-1 and TRBJ1-2; tentative D call: TRBD1 (6 bases). V lost 2 bases to trimming and J lost 0 bases, with 16 bases between them. From germline, CDR1 is SQVTM and CDR2 ANQGSEA. The CDR3 contains 16 residues. The chain's CDR3 is CSVELGGAETNYGYTF. CDR3 coding DNA: TGCAGCGTTGAACTCGGGGGGGCGGAAACTAACTATGGCTACACCTTC.

The chain links TRBV24-1 to TRBJ2-7; maybe TRBD1 (5 bases). V was cut by 4 bases and J by 2 bases, with 8 bases left in between. CDR3 length equals 13 residues. Germline values: CDR1 KGHDR, CDR2 SFDVKD. CDR3 sequence reads: CATSEDSPYEQYF. The DNA of the CDR3 is TGTGCCACCAGTGAAGACAGCCCCTACGAGCAGTACTTC.

This clonotype was recorded many times. The V call is TRBV6-1, the J call TRBJ1-2; 10 bases align to TRBD1. CDR3 size: 16 residues. V shed 5 bases and J 5 bases; nucleotides not matched to a gene: 11. Germline CDR1 reads MNHNS; CDR2 reads SASEGT. In DNA form, the CDR3 reads TGTGCCAGCAGTCGGGTAGACAGGGGGCGTGAGTATGGCTACACCTTC. This codes for CASSRVDRGREYGYTF.

This clonotype occurred many times. V usage is TRBV5-1 and J usage is TRBJ1-4; 7 bases line up with TRBD1. The junction had 8 bases not matched to a gene; V was cut back by 5 bases and J by 7 bases. Germline values: CDR1 SGHRS, CDR2 YFSETQ. This CDR3 contains 14 residues. CDR3 amino acids: CASRRQGTGEKLFF. The CDR3 region has the DNA TGCGCCAGCAGGAGACAGGGTACGGGTGAAAAACTGTTTTTT.

The chain employs TRBV2 and TRBJ2-3; 9 bases agree with TRBD1. V trimming: 9 bases; J trimming: 1 base; junction bases outside the gene matches: 2. The CDR3 is 13 residues long. CDR1 and CDR2 (germline): SNHLY, FYNNEI. DNA of the CDR3: TGTGCCAGAAGGACAGGGGGCACAGATACGCAGTATTTT. This translates into CARRTGGTDTQYF.